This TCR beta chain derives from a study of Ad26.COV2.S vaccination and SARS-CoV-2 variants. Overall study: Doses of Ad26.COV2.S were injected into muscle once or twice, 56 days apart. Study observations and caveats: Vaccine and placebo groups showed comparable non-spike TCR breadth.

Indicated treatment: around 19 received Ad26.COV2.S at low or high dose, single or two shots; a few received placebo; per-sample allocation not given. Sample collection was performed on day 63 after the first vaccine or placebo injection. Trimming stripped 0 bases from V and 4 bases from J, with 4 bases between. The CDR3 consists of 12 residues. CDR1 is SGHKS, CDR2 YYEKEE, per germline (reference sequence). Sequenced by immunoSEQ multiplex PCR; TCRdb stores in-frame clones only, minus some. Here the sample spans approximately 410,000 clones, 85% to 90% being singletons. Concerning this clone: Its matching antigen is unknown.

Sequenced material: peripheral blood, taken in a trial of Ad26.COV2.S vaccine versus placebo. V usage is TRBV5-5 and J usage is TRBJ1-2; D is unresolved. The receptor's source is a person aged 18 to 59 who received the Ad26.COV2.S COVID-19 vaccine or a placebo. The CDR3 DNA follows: TGTGCCAGCAGCTTGGATACCTATGGCTACACCTTC. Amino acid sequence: CASSLDTYGYTF. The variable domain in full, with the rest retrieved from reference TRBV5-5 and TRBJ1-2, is DAGVTQSPTHLIKTRGQQVTLRCSPISGHKSVSWYQQVLGQGPQFIFQYYEKEERGRGNFPDRFSARQFPNYSSELNVNALLLGDSALYLCASSLDTYGYTFGSGTRLTVV.